This TCR beta chain was captured in a study of cytomegalovirus exposure and HLA in healthy donors. Notes on the study in general: Cytomegalovirus status was reportedly diagnosed by the classifier with high sensitivity and specificity. Highest at DRB1 and lowest at HLA-C, TCR association rates differed among HLA loci in a later analysis.

Concerning this clone itself: Its target is not known.

In the PCR, 60 Vbeta and 13 Jbeta primers were used. The repertoire was sequenced with immunoSEQ multiplex PCR; TCRdb's copy has only in-frame clones and lacks some. Recorded here are 85,000 to 90,000 clones; the top ten clones represent 15% to 19%. V was trimmed by 2 bases and J by 8 bases, leaving 13 bases between them. In germline, CDR1 is SEHNR, CDR2 FQNEAQ (reference sequence). The CDR3 contains 14 residues. In nominal health when sampled, donors likely had unrecorded immune exposures nonetheless. The chain couples TRBV7-9 to TRBJ2-1, with D unclear. Sample: PBMCs. The sequence was obtained from a man between 50 and 59 years old in good health and CMV-seropositive. The CDR3 DNA is TGTGCCAGCAGCTTATCGGGTAGCCCCTATGAGCAGTTCTTC. It encodes CASSLSGSPYEQFF.